The clone carrying this T cell receptor beta chain occurred a few times. This sample is part of a study of blood T cell repertoires in COVID-19. About the research overall: COVID-19 samples from acute and convalescent phases originated in the United States, Italy and Spain. T cells, B-cell-depleted T cells, or PBMCs supplied cDNA or gDNA.

Seattle patients were enrolled during active infection and followed longitudinally. In the original analysis: Using reference gene primer amplification, nucleated cell counts were estimated. The repertoire was sequenced with immunoSEQ multiplex PCR; TCRdb's copy has only in-frame clones and lacks some. V and J calls and clone size follow that table, whereas D and trimming were derived from the DNA. The repertoire holds a few hundred thousand clones, over 85% seen once, with approximately 12% in the top ten. The TCR originated in a woman under 40 with COVID-19, enrolled during active disease. The specimen sequenced was peripheral blood.

CDR3 sequence reads: CASNRGGDYEQYF. The DNA for the CDR3 is TGTGCCAGCAATCGCGGGGGGGACTACGAGCAGTACTTC. The J gene is TRBJ2-7, the V gene TRBV11-2; 9 bases are shared with TRBD2. Trimming removed 7 bases from V and 3 bases from J; junction bases left unmatched: 4. This CDR3 contains 13 residues. Germline CDR1 SGHAT, CDR2 FQNNGV.